This paragraph reports one T cell receptor (beta chain). The sample is drawn from a study of blood T cell repertoires in COVID-19. Overall study: PBMCs, B-cell-depleted T cells, or T cells were the source of the cDNA or gDNA that made up the material.

The table came from immunoSEQ multiplex PCR; TCRdb's copy has only in-frame clones and leaves some out. The data contain 95,000 to 150,000 clones, approximately 83% of them singletons. This CDR3 region has 15 residues. With 0 bases clipped from V and 8 bases from J, the junction kept 7 bases outside the gene matches. Germline V lookup: CDR1 LGHNA, CDR2 YSLEER. Sample: peripheral blood. The clonotype originates from a woman older than 75 with acute or convalescent COVID-19. The V call is TRBV4-3, the J call TRBJ1-2; 9 bases map to TRBD1. The CDR3 region has the DNA TGCGCCAGCAGCCAAGACACCGGGACAGGGCTCGGCTACACCTTC. It encodes CASSQDTGTGLGYTF.